These 21 T cell receptor beta chains originate from one sample sequenced in a study of STAT3 mutations in large granular lymphocyte leukemia. Their recognized antigens are unknown. The method was immunoSEQ multiplex PCR; TCRdb's version includes in-frame clones alone and lacks a portion of them. This sample has around 1,300 clones, with around 70% found just once. Study outcomes and limitations: Every T-cell large granular lymphocyte leukemia patient had at least one immunodominant TCR beta clonotype.

Material for sequencing was peripheral blood mononuclear cells. Every receptor here comes from a woman aged 70-85 years with T-cell large granular lymphocyte leukemia. Some clones in this sample may be carry-over from other donors' samples.

The chain employs TRBV5-1 and TRBJ2-2; 8 bases fit TRBD2. Germline CDR1 SGHRS, CDR2 YFSETQ. V was pared by 0 bases and J by 1 base, with 8 bases of the junction left unmatched. The CDR3 has 18 residues. CDR3 in amino acids: CASSLGGPGGRNTGELFF. CDR3 in DNA: TGCGCCAGCAGCTTGGGAGGACCGGGGGGGAGGAACACCGGGGAGCTGTTTTTT.

This clone was picked up a small number of times. This sequence joins TRBV7-2 and TRBJ2-3; D unresolved. Deletions cut 5 bases from V and 0 bases from J, with 9 bases between. The CDR3 length is 14 residues. Germline CDR1 SGHTA, CDR2 FQGNSA. The CDR3 is CASSHQPSTDTQYF. In nucleotides, the CDR3 is TGTGCCAGCAGCCACCAGCCTAGCACAGATACGCAGTATTTT.

The V call is TRBV28, the J call TRBJ2-3, with D possibly TRBD1 on 5 matching bases. In germline, CDR1 is MDHEN, CDR2 SYDVKM. The CDR3 extends over 14 amino acids. V lost 3 bases to trimming and J lost 0 bases, with 7 bases between them. The CDR3 loop is CASSFPGSTDTQYF. The CDR3 nucleotides read TGTGCCAGCAGTTTCCCAGGGAGCACAGATACGCAGTATTTT.

The chain joins TRBV5-5 to TRBJ2-1; 10 bases align to TRBD2. V dropped 4 bases and J dropped 4; count of bases not matched to a gene: 5. Germline CDR1 reads SGHKS; CDR2 reads YYEKEE (reference sequence). CDR3 length equals 15 residues. DNA for the CDR3: TGTGCCAGCAGCGCCTTAGCGGGGGGTTACAATGAGCAGTTCTTC. Translating it yields CASSALAGGYNEQFF.

The chain links TRBV7-8 to TRBJ2-1; D gene uncertain. The CDR3 spans 15 residues. Deletions cut 3 bases from V and 3 bases from J, with 12 bases between. Germline V gene data show CDR1 as SGHVS and CDR2 as FQNEAQ. The CDR3 sequence is CASSFFRQVYNEQFF. DNA for the CDR3: TGTGCCAGCAGCTTCTTCCGGCAGGTCTACAATGAGCAGTTCTTC.

V is TRBV5-6 and J is TRBJ2-7; D remains unclear. Germline-derived CDR1 and CDR2 are SGHDT and YYEEEE. V was shortened by 5 bases and J by 3 bases, with 15 bases between the two germline ends. This CDR3 comprises 14 residues. CDR3 sequence (DNA): TGTGCCAGCAGGCCGTCGGGCAGCTTCTACGAGCAGTACTTC. It is translated as CASRPSGSFYEQYF.

This rearrangement joins TRBV9 to TRBJ1-3; no clear D gene. CDR3 length equals 16 residues. The germline V and J ends were trimmed by 0 bases and 0 bases, with 10 bases remaining between them. CDR1 and CDR2 from the germline V gene are SGDLS and YYNGEE. The CDR3: CASSVGIGVSGNTIYF. CDR3 DNA sequence: TGTGCCAGCAGCGTAGGGATCGGCGTCTCTGGAAACACCATATATTTT. Using reference TRBV9 and TRBJ1-3 for the parts outside the CDR3, the full variable domain is DSGVTQTPKHLITATGQRVTLRCSPRSGDLSVYWYQQSLDQGLQFLIQYYNGEERAKGNILERFSAQQFPDLHSELNLSSLELGDSALYFCASSVGIGVSGNTIYFGEGSWLTVV.

The V call is TRBV6-5, the J call TRBJ2-5, with 8 bases identical to TRBD1. V lost 6 bases and J lost 5; bases outside the gene matches: 2. This CDR3 comprises 12 residues. Germline CDR1 and CDR2: MNHEY and SVGAGI. CDR3 nucleotides: TGTGCCAGCAGCACAGGGGGGGAGACCCAGTACTTC. Protein product: CASSTGGETQYF.

J is TRBJ1-1 and V is TRBV5-4, with a tentative D call TRBD1 (5 bases). CDR3 length equals 16 residues. V lost 4 bases to trimming and J lost 1 base, with 17 bases between them. Germline V CDR1 and CDR2: SGHNT, YYREEE (reference sequence). The CDR3 region has the DNA TGTGCCAGCAGCCGGGGGATCACATCTTGGAACACTGAAGCTTTCTTT. Its translation is CASSRGITSWNTEAFF.

This clone was seen just once. The chain carries TRBV7-2 and TRBJ2-1, with 7 nucleotides matching TRBD1. The germline CDR1 and CDR2 sequences are SGHTA and FQGNSA. V shed 1 base and J 0 bases; nucleotides not matched to a gene: 0. The length of the CDR3 is 15 residues. The CDR3 region is CASSLDRGSYNEQFF. DNA for the CDR3: TGTGCCAGCAGCTTAGACAGGGGCTCCTACAATGAGCAGTTCTTC.

The chain employs TRBV27 and TRBJ2-3, with no clear D. The germline V and J ends were trimmed by 5 bases and 2 bases, with 5 bases remaining between them. The CDR3 runs to 12 residues. Germline lookup yields CDR1 MNHEY and CDR2 SMNVEV (reference sequence). The CDR3 nucleotides read TGTGCCAGCAGTCCGCCCACAGATACGCAGTATTTT. Its translation: CASSPPTDTQYF.

This clone showed up just a few times. This chain uses TRBV7-2 with TRBJ1-2; D is undetermined. The germline gives CDR1 SGHTA, CDR2 FQGNSA. The CDR3 length is 14 residues. V was trimmed by 1 base and J by 7 bases, leaving 13 bases between them. CDR3 in DNA: TGTGCCAGCAGCTTAGATCCGGGGTCAGGTGGCTACACCTTC. Translated, it gives CASSLDPGSGGYTF. Full variable domain (rest looked up from reference TRBV7-2 and TRBJ1-2): GAGVSQSPSNKVTEKGKDVELRCDPISGHTALYWYRQSLGQGLEFLIYFQGNSAPDKSGLPSDRFSAERTGGSVSTLTIQRTQQEDSAVYLCASSLDPGSGGYTFGSGTRLTVV.

V usage is TRBV5-1 and J usage is TRBJ1-2, with 7 bases fitting TRBD1. The CDR3 runs 17 residues. Per germline, CDR1 SGHRS and CDR2 YFSETQ. V gave up 4 bases and J gave up 12 bases; unmatched junction bases: 24. The CDR3 bases are TGCGCCAGCAGCGCGGATAAGGGGGCTCCGGGGGTATTAGGTGACACCTTC. Its protein is CASSADKGAPGVLGDTF.

The chain has TRBV19 and TRBJ1-5; D is possibly TRBD1 (6 bases). V dropped 5 bases and J dropped 2 bases, with 10 bases sitting between them. The CDR3 has 14 amino acids. CDR1 is LNHDA and CDR2 is SQIVND in the germline V gene (reference sequence). The CDR3 DNA reads TGTGCCAGTAGTCAGGGGTCGCGCAATCAGCCCCAGCATTTT. The encoded protein is CASSQGSRNQPQHF.

This clone has a handful of counts. The chain carries TRBV7-2 and TRBJ1-1; possibly TRBD1 for D (5 bases). The CDR3 is 16 residues long. Germline CDR1 is SGHTA and CDR2 is FQGNSA. The germline V and J ends were trimmed by 0 bases and 5 bases, with 16 bases remaining between them. The CDR3 nucleotides read TGTGCCAGCAGCTTAGCGCGGCAGGGCACGGGGACTGAAGCTTTCTTT. Its translation is CASSLARQGTGTEAFF.

This clone came up once. This chain joins TRBV6-5 and TRBJ2-3; 15 nucleotides align to TRBD2. After removal of 6 bases from V and 7 bases from J, the junction contained 5 bases not matched to a gene. Germline V gene lookup returns CDR1 MNHEY and CDR2 SVGAGI. There are 15 residues in the CDR3. The CDR3: CASRGTSGGLYTQYF. CDR3 DNA: TGTGCCAGCAGGGGGACTAGCGGGGGGCTTTATACGCAGTATTTT.

This clone has a single count. The gene calls are TRBV10-3 and TRBJ2-3, with TRBD2 matching over 7 bases. The CDR3 spans 15 residues. From germline, CDR1 is ENHRY and CDR2 SYGVKD. Trimming at V came to 2 bases and at J to 3 bases, leaving 5 bases not matched to a gene. CDR3 nucleotide sequence: TGTGCCATCAGTGAGCTTGCTAGCGGAACAGATACGCAGTATTTT. It codes for CAISELASGTDTQYF.

This rearrangement joins TRBV25-1 to TRBJ2-2; 8 bases agree with TRBD1. The CDR3 has 14 residues. Germline V gene sequence: CDR1 MGHDK, CDR2 SYGVNS. J gave up 0 bases and V 8 bases, and 2 bases lay outside the gene matches. CDR3 amino acids: CASSDRANTGELFF. As DNA, the CDR3 is TGTGCCAGCTCGGACAGGGCGAACACCGGGGAGCTGTTTTTT. The full variable domain, with the rest looked up from reference TRBV25-1 and TRBJ2-2, is EADIYQTPRYLVIGTGKKITLECSQTMGHDKMYWYQQDPGMELHLIHYSYGVNSTEKGDLSSESTVSRIRTEHFPLTLESARPSHTSQYLCASSDRANTGELFFGEGSRLTVL.

V usage is TRBV7-9 and J usage is TRBJ1-4, with D possibly matching TRBD1 (5 bases). The CDR3 loop spans 16 amino acids. Germline V gene lookup returns CDR1 SEHNR and CDR2 FQNEAQ (reference sequence). Deletions cut 5 bases from V and 0 bases from J, with 13 bases between. CDR3 in DNA: TGTGCCAGCAGCCCCGAACAGGCCACAACTAATGAAAAACTGTTTTTT. Translated: CASSPEQATTNEKLFF.

The genes are TRBV6-6 and TRBJ1-6; 7 bases agree with TRBD1. The CDR3 contains 14 residues. The V gene end was trimmed by 8 bases and the J gene end by 5 bases; junction bases not matched to a gene: 6. CDR1 and CDR2 from the germline V gene are MNHNY and SVGAGI (reference sequence). The CDR3 bases are TGTGCCAGCCTAGAGACAGGGAATAATTCACCCCTCCACTTT. Residues: CASLETGNNSPLHF.

J is TRBJ1-6 and V is TRBV7-2; D unresolved. The CDR3 is 14 amino acids. V was pared by 1 base and J by 7 bases, with 8 bases between. Germline CDR1 is SGHTA and CDR2 is FQGNSA. The CDR3 bases are TGTGCCAGCAGCTTAGGGGTGACGAATTCACCCCTCCACTTT. Translation: CASSLGVTNSPLHF.